This T cell receptor (beta chain) was profiled in a study of technical replicates of blood from a handful of donors. Some clones are missing from TCRdb's copy, which holds only in-frame ones; the method was immunoSEQ multiplex PCR. This table has about 70,000 clones, approximately 83% appearing once. Germline assignment: CDR1 LNHDA and CDR2 SQIVND (reference sequence). CDR3 length: 16 residues. Between the trimmed V and J ends, which lost 3 bases and 0 bases, there was a span of 12 bases. The chain employs TRBV19 and TRBJ1-3; D is unresolved. Material: PBMCs. The clonotype was recovered from a human donor in good health. Some clones in this sample may be carry-over from other donors' samples. The CDR3 DNA reads TGTGCCAGTAGTATTGTTCAGGTCGGCTCTGGAAACACCATATATTTT. As protein: CASSIVQVGSGNTIYF.